The rows below give T cell receptor beta chains drawn from one sample of a study of blood T cells in healthy people across ages. TCRdb redid the calling of the 5' RACE reads with MiXCR, one entry per CDR3 protein. The table includes approximately 1.5 million distinct CDR3 sequences, around 40% detected once. Sequenced input: blood. These TCRs come from a woman under 30 in good health. Each CDR3 is given with its conserved first and last residue. Each record gives: V gene, D gene, J gene, clone size, CDR3 protein, CDR3 DNA. A D gene is named only where the DNA matches it firmly. Rows give clone size only sometimes, using once, few, many, or a class for an expanded clone.

v_call: TRBV9
d_call: NA
j_call: TRBJ1-2
clone_size: NA
cdr3_aa: CASSPHLRGAEGCTF
cdr3_nt: TGTGCCAGCAGCCCACACCTCCGTGGGGCGGAGGGCTGCACCTTC

v_call: TRBV6-5
d_call: TRBD1
j_call: TRBJ1-5
clone_size: few
cdr3_aa: CASSYGDRGDSNQPQHF
cdr3_nt: TGTGCCAGCAGTTACGGGGACAGGGGAGACAGCAATCAGCCCCAGCATTTT

v_call: TRBV10-3
d_call: TRBD1
j_call: TRBJ1-6
clone_size: NA
cdr3_aa: CAISEEPGQAVSSPLHF
cdr3_nt: TGTGCCATCAGTGAGGAGCCGGGACAGGCGGTCAGTTCACCCCTCCACTTT

v_call: TRBV5-1
d_call: TRBD1
j_call: TRBJ2-5
clone_size: NA
cdr3_aa: CASRSGTGVQETQYF
cdr3_nt: TGCGCCAGCAGATCCGGGACAGGGGTTCAAGAGACCCAGTACTTC

v_call: TRBV7-9
d_call: NA
j_call: TRBJ2-1
clone_size: few
cdr3_aa: CASSFSAPPQFF
cdr3_nt: TGTGCCAGCAGCTTTTCGGCCCCCCCTCAGTTCTTC

v_call: TRBV12-5
d_call: NA
j_call: TRBJ1-1
clone_size: few
cdr3_aa: CASGSRGAGSEAFF
cdr3_nt: TGTGCTAGTGGTTCCCGGGGGGCTGGCTCTGAAGCTTTCTTT

v_call: TRBV2
d_call: NA
j_call: TRBJ2-5
clone_size: NA
cdr3_aa: CASRGMMYQETQYF
cdr3_nt: TGTGCCAGCAGAGGTATGATGTACCAAGAGACCCAGTACTTC

v_call: TRBV20-1
d_call: NA
j_call: TRBJ2-5
clone_size: NA
cdr3_aa: CSASLGSETQYF
cdr3_nt: TGCAGTGCTAGTCTCGGGAGCGAGACCCAGTACTTC

v_call: TRBV3-1
d_call: NA
j_call: TRBJ2-4
clone_size: NA
cdr3_aa: CASGQLAKNIQYF
cdr3_nt: TGTGCCAGCGGCCAATTGGCCAAAAACATTCAGTACTTC

v_call: TRBV3-1
d_call: NA
j_call: TRBJ2-1
clone_size: NA
cdr3_aa: CASSQDRENYNEQFF
cdr3_nt: TGTGCCAGCAGCCAAGACAGGGAGAACTACAATGAGCAGTTCTTC

v_call: TRBV27
d_call: TRBD2
j_call: TRBJ2-3
clone_size: NA
cdr3_aa: CASSETTSGSTDTQYF
cdr3_nt: TGTGCCAGCAGTGAAACGACTAGCGGAAGCACAGATACGCAGTATTTT

v_call: TRBV29-1
d_call: NA
j_call: TRBJ2-7
clone_size: NA
cdr3_aa: CSVELVGEQYF
cdr3_nt: TGCAGCGTTGAATTGGTGGGTGAGCAGTACTTC

v_call: TRBV9
d_call: TRBD1
j_call: TRBJ2-2
clone_size: NA
cdr3_aa: CASSARTGRIGELFF
cdr3_nt: TGTGCCAGCAGCGCTAGGACAGGGCGGATCGGGGAGCTGTTTTTT

v_call: TRBV4-2
d_call: NA
j_call: TRBJ2-7
clone_size: few
cdr3_aa: CASSQALGTGPYEQYF
cdr3_nt: TGTGCCAGCAGCCAAGCCCTGGGAACAGGACCCTACGAGCAGTACTTC

v_call: TRBV29-1
d_call: NA
j_call: TRBJ1-5
clone_size: NA
cdr3_aa: CSVTTGTERQPQHF
cdr3_nt: TGCAGCGTTACTACCGGGACCGAGCGCCAGCCCCAGCATTTT

v_call: TRBV21-1
d_call: NA
j_call: TRBJ1-5
clone_size: NA
cdr3_aa: CARTGAHRPQHF
cdr3_nt: TGTGCCAGGACAGGGGCCCATCGGCCCCAGCATTTT

v_call: TRBV6-5
d_call: TRBD1
j_call: TRBJ1-3
clone_size: NA
cdr3_aa: CASFGGQGAFRNTIYF
cdr3_nt: TGTGCCAGCTTCGGCGGACAGGGGGCATTTCGGAACACCATATATTTT

v_call: TRBV20-1
d_call: TRBD2
j_call: TRBJ2-5
clone_size: few
cdr3_aa: CSVTPVAGRETQYF
cdr3_nt: TGCAGTGTCACACCCGTAGCGGGGAGGGAGACCCAGTACTTC

v_call: TRBV3-1
d_call: NA
j_call: TRBJ2-3
clone_size: NA
cdr3_aa: CASNQFQEADTQYF
cdr3_nt: TGTGCCAGCAACCAATTCCAGGAGGCAGATACGCAGTATTTT

v_call: TRBV10-3
d_call: NA
j_call: TRBJ2-7
clone_size: few
cdr3_aa: CAIMGGLSYEQYF
cdr3_nt: TGTGCCATCATGGGCGGCCTCTCCTACGAGCAGTACTTC

v_call: TRBV9
d_call: TRBD2
j_call: TRBJ2-1
clone_size: NA
cdr3_aa: CASSLRLAGASYNEQFF
cdr3_nt: TGTGCCAGCAGCCTCCGACTAGCGGGAGCCTCCTACAATGAGCAGTTCTTC

v_call: TRBV19
d_call: TRBD2
j_call: TRBJ2-5
clone_size: once
cdr3_aa: CASRPRGGQSETQYF
cdr3_nt: TGTGCCAGTAGGCCACGGGGGGGGCAGTCAGAGACCCAGTACTTC

v_call: TRBV28
d_call: NA
j_call: TRBJ1-5
clone_size: NA
cdr3_aa: CASSHRRGKSNQPQHF
cdr3_nt: TGTGCCAGCAGTCATCGGAGGGGGAAGAGCAATCAGCCCCAGCATTTT

v_call: TRBV11-2
d_call: TRBD1
j_call: TRBJ2-1
clone_size: few
cdr3_aa: CASSFWTGGEQFF
cdr3_nt: TGTGCCAGCAGCTTCTGGACAGGGGGCGAGCAGTTCTTC